The 30 T cell receptor beta chains in this list originate from one sample, sequenced in a study of CD8 T cells in Susac syndrome. RNA in amounts of roughly 0.45 to 1 ug was reverse transcribed with random hexamers. MiXCR, run by TCRdb on the immunoSEQ multiplex PCR reads, gives a single entry per CDR3 protein. The data show fewer than 250,000 distinct CDR3 sequences, 90% to 95% seen once. Sequenced sample: CD8+ T cells from PBMCs. The source of these receptors is a human donor with multiple sclerosis.

This clonotype is a singleton in its sample. J is TRBJ1-1 and V is TRBV4-2; no clear D. The V end was cut by 2 bases, the J end by 1 base, with 11 bases between. The CDR3 loop spans 15 amino acids. Germline V gene sequence: CDR1 LGHNA, CDR2 YNFKEQ. Here the CDR3 DNA reads TGTGCCAGCAGCCAATTTCATCCCCCGAACACTGAAGCTTTCTTT. Amino acids: CASSQFHPPNTEAFF.

The V call is TRBV7-8, the J call TRBJ2-7; D possibly corresponds to TRBD2 (6 bases). Germline-derived CDR1 and CDR2 are SGHVS and FQNEAQ. The CDR3 has 16 amino acids. Trimming pared 1 base from V and 4 bases from J, leaving 17 bases between. The CDR3 reads CASSLVLGPSAYEQYF. Written as DNA, the CDR3 is TGTGCCAGCAGCTTAGTGCTCGGGCCTAGCGCGTACGAGCAGTACTTC. Combining the CDR3 with reference TRBV7-8 and TRBJ2-7 gives the whole variable domain GAGVSQSPRYKVAKRGQDVALRCDPISGHVSLFWYQQALGQGPEFLTYFQNEAQLDKSGLPSDRFFAERPEGSVSTLKIQRTQQEDSAVYLCASSLVLGPSAYEQYFGPGTRLTVT.

The gene calls are TRBV19 and TRBJ1-1; D gene ambiguous. V was trimmed by 7 bases and J by 0 bases, leaving 9 bases between them. There are 13 residues in the CDR3. CDR1 is LNHDA, CDR2 SQIVND, per germline (reference sequence). The CDR3 loop reads CASNPGMNTEAFF. CDR3 bases: TGTGCCAGTAATCCCGGAATGAACACTGAAGCTTTCTTT.

V and J are TRBV5-6 and TRBJ2-1; the match to TRBD1 covers 10 bases. Trimming took 6 bases from V and 5 from J; bases not matched to a gene: 8. CDR1 and CDR2 (germline): SGHDT, YYEEEE. This CDR3 spans 15 amino acids. The CDR3 sequence: CASNPTGGLDNEQFF. The DNA of the CDR3 is TGTGCCAGCAACCCGACAGGGGGCTTAGACAATGAGCAGTTCTTC. The full variable domain, in which reference TRBV5-6 and TRBJ2-1 provide the parts outside the CDR3, is DAGVTQSPTHLIKTRGQQVTLRCSPKSGHDTVSWYQQALGQGPQFIFQYYEEEERQRGNFPDRFSGHQFPNYSSELNVNALLLGDSALYLCASNPTGGLDNEQFFGPGTRLTVL.

The rearrangement links TRBV11-2 to TRBJ1-1; D call uncertain. This CDR3 is built from 14 residues. Trimming stripped 7 bases from V and 1 base from J, with 13 bases between. Germline CDR1 and CDR2: SGHAT and FQNNGV. CDR3: CASNPVGGNTEAFF. The CDR3 DNA follows: TGTGCCAGCAACCCCGTTGGTGGGAACACTGAAGCTTTCTTT. Looking up the rest from reference TRBV11-2 and TRBJ1-1 gives the full variable domain: EAGVAQSPRYKIIEKRQSVAFWCNPISGHATLYWYQQILGQGPKLLIQFQNNGVVDDSQLPKDRFSAERLKGVDSTLKIQPAKLEDSAVYLCASNPVGGNTEAFFGQGTRLTVV.

V usage is TRBV12-3 or TRBV12-4 and J usage is TRBJ2-3; D may be TRBD2 (5 bases). This CDR3 comprises 14 residues. Deletions cut 6 bases from V and 4 bases from J, with 14 bases between. The CDR3, as DNA: TGTGCCAGCAGGCGGACTCCTCCTCCAGATACGCAGTATTTT. Its protein is CASRRTPPPDTQYF.

This clonotype showed up just a few times. The chain is built from TRBV27 and TRBJ1-2; D not certain. Trimming shortened V by 6 bases and J by 2 bases, and 10 bases separated the two germline ends. CDR3 length: 13 amino acids. CDR1 MNHEY and CDR2 SMNVEV come from the germline V gene (reference sequence). CDR3 in DNA: TGTGCCAGCAGGGACGGAAGGAACTATGGCTACACCTTC. Its translation: CASRDGRNYGYTF.

The gene calls are TRBV2 and TRBJ2-7, with TRBD1 matching 8 bases. The CDR3 contains 14 residues. Germline CDR1 reads SNHLY; CDR2 reads FYNNEI. The junction had 11 bases not matched to a gene; V was cut back by 6 bases and J by 7 bases. The CDR3 sequence is CASRERQGAEEQYF. CDR3 in DNA: TGTGCCAGCAGGGAAAGGCAGGGGGCGGAGGAGCAGTACTTC.

The chain joins TRBV30 to TRBJ2-1; TRBD1 or TRBD2 may be the D gene (6 bases each). Trimming removed 8 bases at V and 9 bases at J, with 29 bases between. The CDR3 is made up of 16 amino acids. Germline CDR1 is GTSNPN and CDR2 is SVGIG (reference sequence). DNA of the CDR3: TGTGCCCGGACAGAATACGTGGAGGGAGGAGAGAGTGAGCAGTTCTTC. Protein: CARTEYVEGGESEQFF.

This clonotype was picked up a small number of times. This rearrangement joins TRBV20-1 to TRBJ2-7; D perhaps matches TRBD2 (5 bases). CDR1 and CDR2 (germline): DFQATT, SNEGSKA (reference sequence). Trimming took off 0 bases at V and 5 bases at J, with 11 bases between the two ends. The CDR3 runs 13 residues. CDR3 bases: TGCAGTGCTAGAGATCGCGGGCCACACGAGCAGTACTTC. It translates to CSARDRGPHEQYF.

This clonotype was observed a handful of times. The CDR3 DNA is TGTGCCAGCAGTTTATGGAGAAACACTGAAGCTTTCTTT. This sequence encodes CASSLWRNTEAFF. The chain combines TRBV12-3 or TRBV12-4 with TRBJ1-1; no firm D call. V shed 2 bases and J shed 2 bases, with 6 bases lying between them. The length of the CDR3 is 13 residues.

The chain recombines TRBV7-8 with TRBJ2-7, with TRBD2 matching over 10 bases. The CDR3 is 17 amino acids. Germline V gives CDR1 SGHVS, CDR2 FQNEAQ. V gave up 1 base and J gave up 2 bases; unmatched junction bases: 8. CDR3 coding DNA: TGTGCCAGCAGCTTAGACAGAGCGGGAGGGCTCCCCTACGAGCAGTACTTC. Its protein product is CASSLDRAGGLPYEQYF.

The chain has TRBV2 and TRBJ2-2; the D is unclear. CDR3 size: 14 residues. In germline, CDR1 is SNHLY, CDR2 FYNNEI. Deletions cut 8 bases from V and 3 bases from J, with 13 bases between. The CDR3 sequence is CASGPGSYTGELFF. In DNA, the CDR3 is TGTGCCAGCGGACCCGGGTCCTACACCGGGGAGCTGTTTTTT.

The CDR3 region is CASSIVVTGNKEETQYF. The CDR3 DNA is TGTGCCAGTAGTATAGTAGTGACAGGGAATAAGGAAGAGACCCAGTACTTC. The gene calls are TRBV19 and TRBJ2-5, with 7 bases matching TRBD1. V shed 1 base and J 3 bases; nucleotides not matched to a gene: 11. Germline assignment: CDR1 LNHDA and CDR2 SQIVND (reference sequence). The CDR3 is made up of 17 amino acids.

This sequence joins TRBV5-1 and TRBJ2-7; tentative D call: TRBD1 (6 bases). The CDR3 length is 13 residues. From germline, CDR1 is SGHRS and CDR2 YFSETQ. V gave up 2 bases and J gave up 5 bases, with 11 bases separating them. Here the CDR3 reads CASSFQGRNEQYF. In DNA, the CDR3 is TGCGCCAGCAGCTTCCAGGGGCGGAACGAGCAGTACTTC.

The rearrangement links TRBV12-3 or TRBV12-4 to TRBJ2-1, with TRBD1 as a possible D gene (6 bases). The CDR3 has 12 residues. Trimming stripped 8 bases from V and 7 bases from J, with 12 bases between. DNA of the CDR3: TGTGCCAGCCAGGGGTTGGGGAATGAGCAGTTCTTC. This gives the protein CASQGLGNEQFF.

The chain recombines TRBV30 with TRBJ2-1; the D gene is possibly TRBD2 (6 bases). The CDR3 totals 12 residues. Germline CDR1 GTSNPN, CDR2 SVGIG (reference sequence). With 0 bases removed from V and 9 bases from J, the gap between germline ends came to 9 bases. This CDR3 is CAWSVLGSEQFF. CDR3 sequence (DNA): TGTGCCTGGAGTGTACTCGGGAGTGAGCAGTTCTTC.

The chain couples TRBV28 to TRBJ1-3; unclear D gene. The V gene's germline CDR1 is MDHEN and CDR2 SYDVKM. The CDR3 extends over 12 amino acids. V lost 1 base to trimming and J lost 4 bases, with 2 bases between them. CDR3 DNA sequence: TGTGCCAGCAGTTTATTCGGAAACACCATATATTTT. Translation: CASSLFGNTIYF.

This clonotype was seen just once. The chain links TRBV6-1 to TRBJ2-7; 7 positions agree with TRBD1. The length of the CDR3 is 14 residues. Germline CDR1 and CDR2: MNHNS and SASEGT. V was clipped by 4 bases and J by 5 bases; unmatched bases: 8. CDR3 nucleotides: TGTGCCAGCAGTGCCCTCGACAGGGACCACGAGCAGTACTTC. It specifies CASSALDRDHEQYF.

V usage is TRBV9 and J usage is TRBJ2-1; 13 nucleotides match TRBD2. The CDR3 extends over 16 amino acids. V dropped 1 base and J dropped 4; count of bases not matched to a gene: 2. CDR1 is SGDLS and CDR2 is YYNGEE in the germline V gene. The CDR3 DNA reads TGTGCCAGCAGCGTACCGGGACTAGCGGGATACAATGAGCAGTTCTTC. It yields the protein CASSVPGLAGYNEQFF.

This clonotype was observed a handful of times. The chain uses TRBV9 and TRBJ1-1, with D maybe TRBD1 (5 bases). The CDR3 has 12 amino acids. V lost 5 bases to trimming and J lost 6 bases, with 11 bases between them. Germline CDR1 reads SGDLS; CDR2 reads YYNGEE. The chain's CDR3 is CASSPPGPEAFF. DNA for the CDR3: TGTGCCAGCAGTCCCCCGGGACCTGAAGCTTTCTTT.

The chain is built from TRBV13 and TRBJ1-1; the D is unclear. This CDR3 is built from 15 residues. CDR1 is PRHDT, CDR2 FYEKMQ, per germline (reference sequence). V lost 0 bases, J lost 4 bases, and 12 bases lay in between. The CDR3 protein is CASSLGRGSVTEAFF. As DNA, the CDR3 is TGTGCCAGCAGCTTAGGCCGCGGATCGGTCACTGAAGCTTTCTTT.

This chain links TRBV13 with TRBJ2-5; TRBD2 agrees at 7 bases. The CDR3 has 16 amino acids. The V gene's germline CDR1 is PRHDT and CDR2 FYEKMQ (reference sequence). J was trimmed by 5 bases and V by 5 bases; bases with no gene match: 14. In DNA form, the CDR3 reads TGTGCCAGCAGCCAAGCCCAAGGCGGGAGTGGGGAGACCCAGTACTTC. Translating gives CASSQAQGGSGETQYF.

The rearrangement uses TRBV5-4 and TRBJ2-5; 7 bases match TRBD2. The trim removed 4 bases at V and 1 base at J, leaving 4 bases unmatched. The CDR3 loop spans 14 amino acids. CDR1 SGHNT and CDR2 YYREEE come from the germline V gene (reference sequence). Here the CDR3 DNA reads TGTGCCAGCAGCAATAGCGGGTTCCAAGAGACCCAGTACTTC. Its translation is CASSNSGFQETQYF.

This clonotype was counted a single time. The chain is built from TRBV3-1 and TRBJ1-1; 7 bases match TRBD1. Germline CDR1 LGHDT, CDR2 YNNKEL (reference sequence). Trimming took 0 bases from V and 0 from J; bases not matched to a gene: 7. The CDR3 length is 17 residues. The CDR3 DNA sequence: TGTGCCAGCAGCCAAGAAGTTGGACAGGCCTTGAACACTGAAGCTTTCTTT. This gives the protein CASSQEVGQALNTEAFF. The whole variable domain, remainder taken from reference TRBV3-1 and TRBJ1-1, is DTAVSQTPKYLVTQMGNDKSIKCEQNLGHDTMYWYKQDSKKFLKIMFSYNNKELIINETVPNRFSPKSPDKAHLNLHINSLELGDSAVYFCASSQEVGQALNTEAFFGQGTRLTVV.

This clonotype has just a few counts. The CDR3 DNA is TGTGCCAGCAGCCAGGAGAATCAGCCCCAGCATTTT. Protein product: CASSQENQPQHF. This sequence joins TRBV3-1 and TRBJ1-5; D gene uncertain. From germline, CDR1 is LGHDT and CDR2 YNNKEL (reference sequence). There are 12 residues in the CDR3. Trimming left V 3 bases short and J 4 bases short, with 4 bases between.

This chain joins TRBV4-2 and TRBJ2-1; a possible D gene is TRBD1 (6 bases). CDR3 length: 14 amino acids. V was cut by 4 bases and J by 9 bases, with 16 bases left in between. Germline CDR1 and CDR2: LGHNA and YNFKEQ. The CDR3 loop is CASSLPTGRGEQFF. CDR3 nucleotides: TGTGCCAGCAGCCTCCCGACAGGTAGAGGTGAGCAGTTCTTC.

V usage is TRBV20-1 and J usage is TRBJ2-7; D gene ambiguous. The CDR3 has 16 residues. V was shortened by 0 bases and J by 2 bases, with 17 bases between the two germline ends. Germline V gene lookup returns CDR1 DFQATT and CDR2 SNEGSKA (reference sequence). CDR3 in DNA: TGCAGTGCTAGAGATGTTCAGGTCTATGGCCCCTACGAGCAGTACTTC. It is translated as CSARDVQVYGPYEQYF.

This clonotype was seen a handful of times. The V and J genes are TRBV7-8 and TRBJ2-7; the D gene is possibly TRBD2 (5 bases). The CDR3 runs 14 residues. From germline, CDR1 is SGHVS and CDR2 FQNEAQ. V gave up 0 bases and J gave up 1 base, with 7 bases separating them. The CDR3 sequence: CASSLAPGSYEQYF. CDR3 bases: TGTGCCAGCAGCTTAGCGCCGGGATCCTACGAGCAGTACTTC.

The CDR3 DNA follows: TGTGCCACCAGCAGCGAAAAAGGATCACCCAATGAGCAGTTCTTC. Translating gives CATSSEKGSPNEQFF. The gene calls are TRBV15 and TRBJ2-1; the D is unclear. CDR1 and CDR2 from the germline V gene are LNHNV and YYDKDF (reference sequence). V lost 3 bases, J lost 6 bases, and 15 bases lay in between. The CDR3 is 15 amino acids.